The 18 T cell receptor beta chains below come from one sample, sequenced in a study of T cells in Graves' hyperthyroidism and ophthalmopathy. It was RNA transcripts that yielded the amplified TCR beta CDR3 regions. The TCR CDR3 first-round RT-PCR relied on the HTBI primer set. From the multiplex PCR reads, TCRdb called clonotypes with MiXCR, one entry per CDR3 protein. The data contain approximately 360,000 distinct CDR3 sequences, around 16% of them singletons. The sequencing sample was made of blood. The receptors stem from a woman aged 18-35 years with Graves' hyperthyroidism that later progressed to Graves' ophthalmopathy.

CDR3 nucleotides: TGTGCCAGCTCACAACGGACAGGGGGAGACTACGAGCAGTACTTC. This encodes CASSQRTGGDYEQYF. The rearrangement joins TRBV18 to TRBJ2-7; 10 bases align to TRBD1. The CDR3 is 15 amino acids. Germline trimming cut 4 bases from V and 3 bases from J; bases unmatched to any gene: 6. CDR1 KGHSH and CDR2 LQKENI come from the germline V gene.

This clonotype was seen a handful of times. The chain employs TRBV12-3 or TRBV12-4 and TRBJ2-1; D gene ambiguous. The CDR3 is 13 amino acids. V was trimmed by 6 bases and J by 6 bases, leaving 12 bases between them. The CDR3, as DNA: TGTGCCAGCAGCTCCTCGTTTGGCAATGAGCAGTTCTTC. The encoded protein is CASSSSFGNEQFF.

The chain employs TRBV7-2 and TRBJ2-6, with 13 bases aligning to TRBD2. The CDR3 is 18 amino acids. J was trimmed by 3 bases and V by 5 bases; bases with no gene match: 7. In germline, CDR1 is SGHTA, CDR2 FQGNSA. The CDR3: CASSLWTSGSGGANVLTF. The CDR3, as DNA: TGTGCCAGCAGCCTCTGGACTAGCGGGAGTGGTGGGGCCAACGTCCTGACTTTC.

Note on this clonotype: One end of the junction fails to match germline, which may point to a read error. This rearrangement joins TRBV7-8 to TRBJ2-1; tentative D call: TRBD1 (5 bases). The CDR3 is 14 amino acids. Per germline, CDR1 SGHVS and CDR2 FQNEAQ. The CDR3 sequence: CANSLSRGANEQFF. In DNA form, the CDR3 reads TGTGCCAACAGCTTATCACGTGGGGCCAATGAGCAGTTCTTC.

This clonotype was found many times. The chain joins TRBV20-1 to TRBJ1-1, with D possibly being TRBD1 (5 bases). The CDR3 loop spans 15 amino acids. The germline V gene encodes CDR1 DFQATT and CDR2 SNEGSKA (reference sequence). Trimming cost V 3 bases and J 1 base, with 15 bases left between them. The CDR3 sequence: CSASLGTAGNTEAFF. The CDR3 DNA follows: TGCAGTGCTAGTCTCGGGACCGCGGGGAACACTGAAGCTTTCTTT.

With regard to this clonotype: The junction does not match germline at one end; this may be a read error. This sequence joins TRBV28 and TRBJ1-1; 7 bases fit TRBD1. The CDR3 length is 11 residues. CDR1 is MDHEN and CDR2 is SYDVKM in the germline V gene. CDR3 protein: CASRDRQGPYF. CDR3 DNA sequence: TGTGCCAGCAGGGACCGACAGGGTCCCTACTTT. The complete variable domain, with remaining parts taken from reference TRBV28 and TRBJ1-1, reads DVKVTQSSRYLVKRTGEKVFLECVQDMDHENMFWYRQDPGLGLRLIYFSYDVKMKEKGDIPEGYSVSREKKERFSLILESASTNQTSMYLCASRDRQGPYFGQGTRLTVV.

V is TRBV4-2 and J is TRBJ2-1, with a tentative D call TRBD2 (5 bases). Trimming stripped 0 bases from V and 9 bases from J, with 12 bases between. This CDR3 comprises 14 residues. CDR1 and CDR2 from the germline V gene are LGHNA and YNFKEQ. As DNA, the CDR3 is TGTGCCAGCAGCCAAGATTTGAGAGGGTCTGAGCAGTTCTTC. Protein product: CASSQDLRGSEQFF.

In its sample, this clonotype was seen once. This chain joins TRBV6-5 and TRBJ2-3; D unclear. Germline values: CDR1 MNHEY, CDR2 SVGAGI. The V end lost 2 bases, the J end lost 1 base, and 7 bases lay between the germline ends. CDR3 length: 14 residues. CDR3: CASSYLRGTDTQYF. The CDR3 DNA reads TGTGCCAGCAGTTACCTTCGGGGCACAGATACGCAGTATTTT.

This clonotype was counted a few times. CDR3 DNA sequence: TGTGCCAGCAGTCCCTCTCACTTCGACAGGGCAAACTACGAGCAGTACTTC. Translated, it gives CASSPSHFDRANYEQYF. The rearrangement uses TRBV6-2 or TRBV6-3 and TRBJ2-7; 7 nucleotides align to TRBD1. J lost 3 bases, V lost 5 bases, and 16 bases had no gene match. Germline V gene data show CDR1 as MNHEY and CDR2 as SVGEGT. This CDR3 has 17 amino acids.

Ten or more counts support this clonotype. The chain employs TRBV5-1 and TRBJ2-7; TRBD1 matches at 7 bases. The CDR3 loop spans 15 amino acids. The V gene's germline CDR1 is SGHRS and CDR2 YFSETQ. Trimming at V came to 1 base and at J to 2 bases, leaving 6 bases not matched to a gene. CDR3 in DNA: TGCGCCAGCAGCTTGACCGGGACAGTCCCCTACGAGCAGTACTTC. Its protein product is CASSLTGTVPYEQYF.

On this clonotype: This may be a read error, as it is one base from a much larger clone. CDR3: CASTVSPRARFTDTQYF. CDR3 nucleotides: TGTGCCAGCACGGTGAGCCCCAGGGCGCGGTTCACAGATACGCAGTATTTT. The rearrangement joins TRBV6-1 to TRBJ2-3; tentative D call: TRBD1 (5 bases). Trimming cost V 7 bases and J 2 bases, with 22 bases left between them. The V gene's germline CDR1 is MNHNS and CDR2 SASEGT. The CDR3 is 17 amino acids.

This clonotype was observed a single time. The junction departs from germline at one end; a sequencing error may be responsible. The V gene is TRBV10-3, the J gene TRBJ2-1; no firm D call. The CDR3 consists of 11 residues. Germline-derived CDR1 and CDR2 are ENHRY and SYGVKD. The CDR3 coding sequence is TGTGCCAGCAGTTACGGAGATTCACGGTTCTTC. It translates to CASSYGDSRFF.

In the case of this clonotype: A clone one base away is much larger, so this may be a read error. A read error is likely, as this CDR3 ends without the conserved phenylalanine or tryptophan. The chain is built from TRBV6-9 and TRBJ1-4, with D tentatively TRBD1 (5 bases). In germline, CDR1 is MNHGY, CDR2 SVAAGI. The CDR3 contains 14 residues. V lost 3 bases and J 4 bases, leaving 9 bases between the germline ends. CDR3 in amino acids: CASSYGTVNEKLFS. The CDR3 nucleotides are TGTGCCAGCAGTTACGGGACGGTTAATGAAAAACTGTTTTCT.

This clonotype was recorded at least ten times. The CDR3 is CASSSVFLTDTQYF. The CDR3 nucleotides are TGTGCCAGCAGTTCGGTCTTCCTCACAGATACGCAGTATTTT. The chain has TRBV27 and TRBJ2-3; D call uncertain. Between the trimmed V and J ends, which lost 4 bases and 2 bases, there was a span of 10 bases. There are 14 residues in the CDR3. Germline V gene data show CDR1 as MNHEY and CDR2 as SMNVEV (reference sequence).

The V call is TRBV6-1, the J call TRBJ1-4; TRBD1 is a possible D gene (5 bases). V dropped 11 bases and J dropped 5 bases, with 15 bases sitting between them. The CDR3 extends over 13 amino acids. Germline CDR1 and CDR2: MNHNS and SASEGT. The CDR3: CAGQGGLNEKLFF. The CDR3 nucleotides read TGTGCCGGCCAGGGTGGGCTGAATGAAAAACTGTTTTTT.

J is TRBJ2-7 and V is TRBV28; 7 bases are shared with TRBD2. From germline, CDR1 is MDHEN and CDR2 SYDVKM. This CDR3 has 15 residues. Germline trimming cut 3 bases from V and 0 bases from J; bases unmatched to any gene: 5. Written as DNA, the CDR3 is TGTGCCAGCAGTTTTTGGGGACTAAGCTCCTACGAGCAGTACTTC. The encoded protein is CASSFWGLSSYEQYF.

This clonotype has a count of ten or more. This sequence joins TRBV20-1 and TRBJ2-1, with TRBD2 as a possible D gene (6 bases). The germline V gene encodes CDR1 DFQATT and CDR2 SNEGSKA (reference sequence). Trimming left V 3 bases short and J 5 bases short, with 14 bases between. This CDR3 contains 14 residues. CDR3 coding DNA: TGCAGTGCTAGGTTTCTAGCGCTCCACAATGAGCAGTTCTTC. As protein: CSARFLALHNEQFF.

This clonotype was counted only a few times. The chain combines TRBV5-1 with TRBJ1-5; D possibly corresponds to TRBD1 (6 bases). Per the germline V gene, CDR1 is SGHRS and CDR2 is YFSETQ. The CDR3 is 13 amino acids. V was shortened by 3 bases and J by 4 bases, with 8 bases between the two germline ends. The CDR3 DNA follows: TGCGCCAGCAGCTGGGACAAGAATCAGCCCCAGCATTTT. This translates into CASSWDKNQPQHF.